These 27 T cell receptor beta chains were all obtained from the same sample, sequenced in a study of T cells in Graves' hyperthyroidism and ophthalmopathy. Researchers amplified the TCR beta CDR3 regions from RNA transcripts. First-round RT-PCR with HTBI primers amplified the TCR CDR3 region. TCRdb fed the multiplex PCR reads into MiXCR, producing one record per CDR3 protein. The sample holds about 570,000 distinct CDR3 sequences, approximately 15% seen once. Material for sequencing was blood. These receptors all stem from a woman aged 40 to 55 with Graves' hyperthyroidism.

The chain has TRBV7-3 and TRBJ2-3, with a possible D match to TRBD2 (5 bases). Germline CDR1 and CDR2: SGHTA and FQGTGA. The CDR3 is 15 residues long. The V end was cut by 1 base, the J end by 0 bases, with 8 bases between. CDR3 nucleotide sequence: TGTGCCAGCAGCTTAAGACTAACTAGCACAGATACGCAGTATTTT. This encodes CASSLRLTSTDTQYF.

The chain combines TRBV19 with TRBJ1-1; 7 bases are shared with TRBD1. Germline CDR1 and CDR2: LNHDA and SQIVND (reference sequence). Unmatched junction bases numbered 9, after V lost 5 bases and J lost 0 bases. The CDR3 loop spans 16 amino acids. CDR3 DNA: TGTGCCAGTAGTCCCGGGACAGTCCTCTTGAACACTGAAGCTTTCTTT. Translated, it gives CASSPGTVLLNTEAFF.

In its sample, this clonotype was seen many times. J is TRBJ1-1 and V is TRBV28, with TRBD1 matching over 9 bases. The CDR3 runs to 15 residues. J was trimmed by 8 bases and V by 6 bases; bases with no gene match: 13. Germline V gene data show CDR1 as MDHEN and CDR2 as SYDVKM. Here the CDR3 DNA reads TGTGCCAGCAGGTACTCCGGGACAGGGTCGGTAGAAGCTTTCTTT. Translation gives CASRYSGTGSVEAFF.

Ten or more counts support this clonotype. CDR3 bases: TGCAGTACACAGGACCTTGGCAATGAGCAGTTCTTC. Protein sequence: CSTQDLGNEQFF. This chain links TRBV20-1 with TRBJ2-1; tentative D call: TRBD1 (5 bases). There are 12 residues in the CDR3. V lost 8 bases and J 6 bases, leaving 14 bases between the germline ends. Germline assignment: CDR1 DFQATT and CDR2 SNEGSKA (reference sequence).

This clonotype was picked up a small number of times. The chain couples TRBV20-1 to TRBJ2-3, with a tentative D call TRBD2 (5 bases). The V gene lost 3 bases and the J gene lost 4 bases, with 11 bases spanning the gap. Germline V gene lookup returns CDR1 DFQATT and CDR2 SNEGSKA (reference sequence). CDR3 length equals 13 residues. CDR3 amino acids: CSASSGSADTQYF. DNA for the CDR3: TGCAGTGCTAGTTCGGGGTCGGCAGATACGCAGTATTTT.

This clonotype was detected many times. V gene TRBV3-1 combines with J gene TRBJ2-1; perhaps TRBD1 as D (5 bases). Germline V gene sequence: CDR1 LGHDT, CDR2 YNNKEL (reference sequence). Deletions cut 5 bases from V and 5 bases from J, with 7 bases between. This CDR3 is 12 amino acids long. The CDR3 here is CASSRQHNEQFF. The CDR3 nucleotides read TGTGCCAGCAGCAGACAGCACAATGAGCAGTTCTTC.

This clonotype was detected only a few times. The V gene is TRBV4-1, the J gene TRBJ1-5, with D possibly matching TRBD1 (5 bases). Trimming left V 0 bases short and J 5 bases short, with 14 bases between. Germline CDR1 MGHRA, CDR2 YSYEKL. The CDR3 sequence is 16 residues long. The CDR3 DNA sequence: TGCGCCAGCAGCCAAGATCCGGCAGGGCTAGATCAGCCCCAGCATTTT. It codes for CASSQDPAGLDQPQHF.

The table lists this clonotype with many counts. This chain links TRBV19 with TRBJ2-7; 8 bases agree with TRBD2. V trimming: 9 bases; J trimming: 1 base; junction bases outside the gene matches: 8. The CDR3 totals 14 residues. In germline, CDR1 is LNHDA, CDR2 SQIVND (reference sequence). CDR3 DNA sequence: TGTGCCAGCAGCATGAGCGGGAGTTCCTACGAGCAGTACTTC. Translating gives CASSMSGSSYEQYF. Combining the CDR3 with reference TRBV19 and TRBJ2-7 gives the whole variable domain DGGITQSPKYLFRKEGQNVTLSCEQNLNHDAMYWYRQDPGQGLRLIYYSQIVNDFQKGDIAEGYSVSREKKESFPLTVTSAQKNPTAFYLCASSMSGSSYEQYFGPGTRLTVT.

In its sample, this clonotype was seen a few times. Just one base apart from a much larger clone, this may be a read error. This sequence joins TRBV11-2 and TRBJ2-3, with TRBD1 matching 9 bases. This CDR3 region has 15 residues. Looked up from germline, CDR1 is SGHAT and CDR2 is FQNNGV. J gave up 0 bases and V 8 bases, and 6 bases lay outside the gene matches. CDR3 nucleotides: TGTGCCAGCGGCTCCGGGACAGGGAGCACAGATACGCAGTATTTT. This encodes CASGSGTGSTDTQYF.

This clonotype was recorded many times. The CDR3 DNA reads as TGTGCCAGCAGTTCCTCTCAGGGGCTTGAGACCCAGTACTTC. Protein sequence: CASSSSQGLETQYF. The gene calls are TRBV28 and TRBJ2-5; TRBD1 might be the D (6 bases). Trimming took off 4 bases at V and 5 bases at J, with 14 bases between the two ends. This CDR3 is 14 amino acids long. The V gene's germline CDR1 is MDHEN and CDR2 SYDVKM.

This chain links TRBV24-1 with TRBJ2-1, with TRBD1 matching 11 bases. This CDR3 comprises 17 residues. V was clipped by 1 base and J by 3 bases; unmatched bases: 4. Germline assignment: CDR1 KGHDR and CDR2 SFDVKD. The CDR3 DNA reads TGTGCCACCAGTGATTTCCGAGGGACAGGGGGCTACAATGAGCAGTTCTTC. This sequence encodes CATSDFRGTGGYNEQFF.

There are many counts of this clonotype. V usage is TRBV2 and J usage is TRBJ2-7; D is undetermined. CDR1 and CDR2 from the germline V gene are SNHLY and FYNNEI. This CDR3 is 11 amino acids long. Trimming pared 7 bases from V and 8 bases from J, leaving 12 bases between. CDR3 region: CASMTATQQYF. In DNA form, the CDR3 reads TGTGCCAGCATGACTGCGACTCAGCAGTACTTC.

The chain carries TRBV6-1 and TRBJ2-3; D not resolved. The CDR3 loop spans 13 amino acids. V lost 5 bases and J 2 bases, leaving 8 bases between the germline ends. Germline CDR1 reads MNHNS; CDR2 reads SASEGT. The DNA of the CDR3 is TGTGCCAGCAGTCCAGCATACACAGATACGCAGTATTTT. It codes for CASSPAYTDTQYF.

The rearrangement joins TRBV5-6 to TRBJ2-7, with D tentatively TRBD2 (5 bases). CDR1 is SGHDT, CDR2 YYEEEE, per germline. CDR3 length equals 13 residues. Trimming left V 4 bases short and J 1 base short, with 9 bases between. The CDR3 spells CASSTRESYEQYF. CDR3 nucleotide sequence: TGTGCCAGCAGCACGAGGGAGTCCTACGAGCAGTACTTC.

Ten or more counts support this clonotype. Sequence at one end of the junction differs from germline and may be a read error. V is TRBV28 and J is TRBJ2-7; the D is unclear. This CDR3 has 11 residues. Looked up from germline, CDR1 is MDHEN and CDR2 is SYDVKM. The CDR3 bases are TGCGCCAGCAGCTCCAACTACGAGCAGTACTTC. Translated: CASSSNYEQYF.

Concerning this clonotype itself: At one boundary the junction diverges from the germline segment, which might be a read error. CDR3 in amino acids: CASSSPVSQTANYGYTF. CDR3 DNA: TGTGCCAGCTCATCACCCGTATCACAGACGGCTAACTATGGCTACACCTTC. The chain has TRBV18 and TRBJ1-2; D not resolved. CDR1 KGHSH and CDR2 LQKENI come from the germline V gene. CDR3 size: 17 residues.

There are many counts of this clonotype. For the CDR3, the DNA is TGTGCCAGCAGCCAGTCGCCCAGCGGCCCCTACGAGCAGTACTTC. Encoded protein: CASSQSPSGPYEQYF. The chain uses TRBV3-1 and TRBJ2-7; tentative D call: TRBD2 (5 bases). The CDR3 extends over 15 amino acids. V dropped 3 bases and J dropped 2 bases, with 14 bases sitting between them. The germline CDR1 and CDR2 sequences are LGHDT and YNNKEL (reference sequence).

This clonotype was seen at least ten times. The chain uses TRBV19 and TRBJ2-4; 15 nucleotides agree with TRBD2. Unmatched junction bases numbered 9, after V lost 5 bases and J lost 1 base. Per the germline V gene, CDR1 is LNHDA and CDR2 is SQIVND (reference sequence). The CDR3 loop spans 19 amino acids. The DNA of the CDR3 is TGTGCCAGTAGTGGACTAGCGGGAGGGCCTGGCCGGGCCAAAAACATTCAGTACTTC. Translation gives CASSGLAGGPGRAKNIQYF.

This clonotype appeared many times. This CDR3 is CASSLWGFELGGNNEQFF. For the CDR3, the DNA is TGTGCCAGCAGTTTATGGGGGTTCGAACTGGGGGGTAACAATGAGCAGTTCTTC. The rearrangement uses TRBV28 and TRBJ2-1; possibly TRBD2 for D (6 bases). From germline, CDR1 is MDHEN and CDR2 SYDVKM. CDR3 length: 18 amino acids. The V end lost 0 bases, the J end lost 5 bases, and 20 bases lay between the germline ends.

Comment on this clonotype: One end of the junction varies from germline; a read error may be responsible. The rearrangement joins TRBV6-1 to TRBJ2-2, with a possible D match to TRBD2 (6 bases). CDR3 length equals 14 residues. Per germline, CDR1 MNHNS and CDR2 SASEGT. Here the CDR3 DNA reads TGTGCCAGCAGTTGGGGCGGGAACCCCGGGGAGCTGTTTTTT. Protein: CASSWGGNPGELFF.

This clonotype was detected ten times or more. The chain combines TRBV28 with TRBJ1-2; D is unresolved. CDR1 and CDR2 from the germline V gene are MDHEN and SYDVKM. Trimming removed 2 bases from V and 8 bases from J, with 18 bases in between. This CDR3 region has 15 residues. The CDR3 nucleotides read TGTGCCAGCAGTTTACCCCCGACCGTCCGCGGGGGCTACACCTTC. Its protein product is CASSLPPTVRGGYTF.

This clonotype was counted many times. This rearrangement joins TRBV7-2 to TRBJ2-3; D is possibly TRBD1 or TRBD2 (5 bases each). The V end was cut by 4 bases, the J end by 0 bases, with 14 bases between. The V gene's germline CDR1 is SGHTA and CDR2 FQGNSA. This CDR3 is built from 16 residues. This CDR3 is CASSSAGTQSTDTQYF. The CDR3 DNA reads TGTGCCAGCAGCTCGGCCGGGACCCAAAGCACAGATACGCAGTATTTT.

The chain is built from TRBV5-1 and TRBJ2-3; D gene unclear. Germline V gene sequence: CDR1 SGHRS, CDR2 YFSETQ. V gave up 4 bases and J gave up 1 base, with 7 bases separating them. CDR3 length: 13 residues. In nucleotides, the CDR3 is TGCGCCAGCAGCAAAATGGGCACAGATACGCAGTATTTT. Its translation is CASSKMGTDTQYF.

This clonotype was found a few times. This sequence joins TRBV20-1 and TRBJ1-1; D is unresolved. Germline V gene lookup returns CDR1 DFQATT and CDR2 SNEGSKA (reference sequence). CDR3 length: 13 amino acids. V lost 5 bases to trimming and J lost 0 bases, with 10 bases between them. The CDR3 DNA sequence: TGCAGTGCTCAGGACGCAATGAACACTGAAGCTTTCTTT. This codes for CSAQDAMNTEAFF.

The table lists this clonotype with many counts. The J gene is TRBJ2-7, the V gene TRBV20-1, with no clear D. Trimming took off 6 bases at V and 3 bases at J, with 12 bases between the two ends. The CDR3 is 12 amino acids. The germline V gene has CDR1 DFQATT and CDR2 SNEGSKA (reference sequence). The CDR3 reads CSASGGNYEQYF. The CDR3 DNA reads TGCAGTGCCTCTGGCGGCAACTACGAGCAGTACTTC.

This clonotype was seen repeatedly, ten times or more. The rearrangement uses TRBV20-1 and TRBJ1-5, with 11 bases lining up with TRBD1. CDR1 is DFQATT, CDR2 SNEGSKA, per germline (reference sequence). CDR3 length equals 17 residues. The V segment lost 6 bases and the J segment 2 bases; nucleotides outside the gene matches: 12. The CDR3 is CSAPVGQGVLGNQPQHF. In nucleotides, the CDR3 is TGCAGTGCCCCGGTGGGACAGGGGGTCCTAGGCAATCAGCCCCAGCATTTT.

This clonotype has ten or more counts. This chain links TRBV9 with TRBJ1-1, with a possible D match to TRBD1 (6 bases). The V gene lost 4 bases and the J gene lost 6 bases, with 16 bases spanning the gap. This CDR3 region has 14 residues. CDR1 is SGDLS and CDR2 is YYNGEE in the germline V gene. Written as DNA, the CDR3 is TGTGCCAGCAGCCTCCGTGGGGGGCCGGCTGAAGCTTTCTTT. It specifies CASSLRGGPAEAFF.